There are a few counts of the clone carrying this TCR beta chain. What it binds is unknown. The record originates from a study of beta chain features in type 1 diabetes. On the study more broadly: Sorted cells numbering around 110,000,000 were examined across all samples.

Study results and limitations: Shorter TCRB CDR3s, moderately but significantly so, marked every one of the four CD4+ subsets in Type 1 diabetes patients. Within patients, naive, central memory and Treg TCRB repertoires seemed more similar than within healthy donors.

Staining for CD45RO/CCR7/CD25/CD127/CD95/CD27 allowed sorting of CD4+ naive, central memory, regulatory and stem cell-like memory cells. Investigators reverse transcribed all isolated RNA, so they sequenced expressed TCRB transcripts. Measured with immunoSEQ multiplex PCR; TCRdb has only the in-frame clones, and not every one. Of 100,000 to 150,000 clones listed, 16% are singletons. The TCR originated in a man younger than 40 with type 1 diabetes. Sequences were obtained from central memory CD4+ T cells from blood.

DNA for the CDR3: TGTGCCAGCAGTGAGCTAGCGGGGTATTACAATGAGCAGTTCTTC. Encoded protein: CASSELAGYYNEQFF. The V gene is TRBV25-1, the J gene TRBJ2-1; 9 nucleotides line up with TRBD2. J gave up 4 bases and V 3 bases, and 4 bases lay outside the gene matches. Germline loops: CDR1 MGHDK, CDR2 SYGVNS. This CDR3 has 15 amino acids.